These 24 T cell receptor beta chains came from one sample sequenced in a study of cytomegalovirus exposure and HLA in healthy donors. Some clones are missing from TCRdb's copy, which holds only in-frame ones; the method was immunoSEQ multiplex PCR. The sample lists 150,000 to 250,000 clones, 81% occurring once. Material for sequencing was PBMCs. These receptors were collected from a woman aged 25 to 45 in good health and CMV-seronegative.

Here the CDR3 DNA reads TGCGCCAGCAGCCAGAACACTGAAGCTTTCTTT. Translating it yields CASSQNTEAFF. The chain carries TRBV5-1 and TRBJ1-1; no clear D. V was cut by 4 bases and J by 1 base, with 2 bases left in between. CDR3 size: 11 residues. Germline assignment: CDR1 SGHRS and CDR2 YFSETQ.

This clone is a singleton in its sample. The chain joins TRBV29-1 to TRBJ2-1, with 15 bases identical to TRBD2. CDR3 size: 18 residues. From germline, CDR1 is SQVTM and CDR2 ANQGSEA. CDR3 nucleotide sequence: TGCAGTCTCCGAAGGACTAGCGGGAGGGCGGGTTCCTACAATGAGCAGTTCTTC. Its protein product is CSLRRTSGRAGSYNEQFF.

The chain is built from TRBV5-1 and TRBJ2-7; 8 bases are shared with TRBD1. Germline V gene sequence: CDR1 SGHRS, CDR2 YFSETQ. The length of the CDR3 is 15 residues. V lost 4 bases and J lost 7; bases outside the gene matches: 13. The CDR3 DNA reads as TGCGCCAGCAGCGTAAGACAGGGGACTCCGGGGGAGCAGTACTTC. This translates into CASSVRQGTPGEQYF.

This clone was detected a few times. This chain uses TRBV7-8 with TRBJ1-5; 9 bases line up with TRBD1. Germline V gene sequence: CDR1 SGHVS, CDR2 FQNEAQ. J was trimmed by 1 base and V by 5 bases; bases with no gene match: 6. The CDR3 loop spans 16 amino acids. This chain's CDR3 is CASSTTGGRSNQPQHF. The CDR3 DNA is TGTGCCAGCAGCACGACAGGGGGAAGGAGCAATCAGCCCCAGCATTTT.

The rearrangement joins TRBV6-1 to TRBJ1-4, with 10 bases fitting TRBD1. The trim removed 6 bases at V and 4 bases at J, leaving 5 bases unmatched. From germline, CDR1 is MNHNS and CDR2 SASEGT. The CDR3 runs 15 residues. The CDR3 bases are TGTGCCAGCAGCCTGACAGGGGGCGGTAATGAAAAACTGTTTTTT. This translates into CASSLTGGGNEKLFF.

V and J are TRBV7-3 and TRBJ1-2, with 9 positions matching TRBD1. Per germline, CDR1 SGHTA and CDR2 FQGTGA. The CDR3 has 13 residues. The ends lost 3 bases at V and 5 bases at J; junction bases unmatched: 1. This CDR3 is CASSLTGGYGYTF. CDR3 nucleotides: TGTGCCAGCAGCTTGACAGGGGGTTATGGCTACACCTTC.

V gene TRBV6-5 combines with J gene TRBJ1-2; D gene uncertain. The CDR3 runs to 14 residues. Germline assignment: CDR1 MNHEY and CDR2 SVGAGI. Trimming stripped 0 bases from V and 1 base from J, with 6 bases between. CDR3 sequence (DNA): TGTGCCAGCAGTTACTCGAGGATTAACTATGGCTACACCTTC. Protein sequence: CASSYSRINYGYTF.

The J gene is TRBJ2-5, the V gene TRBV6-4, with 13 bases matching TRBD2. CDR3 length: 18 residues. Germline CDR1 reads MRHNA; CDR2 reads SNTAGT. Unmatched junction bases numbered 11, after V lost 2 bases and J lost 5 bases. Here the CDR3 reads CASSDNPGLAGRRETQYF. As DNA, the CDR3 is TGTGCCAGCAGTGACAATCCGGGACTAGCGGGACGCCGGGAGACCCAGTACTTC.

This clone appeared a few times. V is TRBV4-1 and J is TRBJ2-7, with D perhaps TRBD1 (6 bases). The V gene's germline CDR1 is MGHRA and CDR2 YSYEKL. V was shortened by 1 base and J by 3 bases, with 13 bases between the two germline ends. The CDR3 runs 15 residues. CDR3 residues: CASSQVGQTDYEQYF. For the CDR3, the DNA is TGCGCCAGCAGCCAAGTTGGACAGACGGACTACGAGCAGTACTTC.

This rearrangement joins TRBV10-3 to TRBJ1-5, with no clear D. V was shortened by 3 bases and J by 4 bases, with 4 bases between the two germline ends. Per germline, CDR1 ENHRY and CDR2 SYGVKD. The CDR3 has 12 amino acids. CDR3 DNA sequence: TGTGCCATCAGTGACCAAAATCAGCCCCAGCATTTT. Translating gives CAISDQNQPQHF.

This rearrangement joins TRBV11-2 to TRBJ1-2, with TRBD1 matching 7 bases. CDR1 and CDR2 (germline): SGHAT, FQNNGV. V shed 4 bases and J 6 bases; nucleotides not matched to a gene: 11. The CDR3 covers 15 residues. The DNA of the CDR3 is TGTGCCAGCAGCTCTACCAGACAGGGACTCAATGGCTACACCTTC. Translation: CASSSTRQGLNGYTF.

The J gene is TRBJ1-6, the V gene TRBV5-1, with D tentatively TRBD1 (6 bases). Germline V gives CDR1 SGHRS, CDR2 YFSETQ. This CDR3 is 15 amino acids long. V was trimmed by 0 bases and J by 10 bases, leaving 14 bases between them. The CDR3 is CASSLARGNSSPLHF. CDR3 DNA: TGCGCCAGCAGCTTGGCCAGGGGTAATAGCTCACCCCTCCACTTT.

The gene calls are TRBV10-3 and TRBJ2-3, with 10 bases lining up with TRBD2. The CDR3 is 16 amino acids. With 3 bases clipped from V and 2 bases from J, the junction kept 5 bases outside the gene matches. The germline V gene encodes CDR1 ENHRY and CDR2 SYGVKD. The CDR3 spells CAISERTSGLTDTQYF. The CDR3 coding sequence is TGTGCCATCAGTGAACGGACTAGCGGCCTCACAGATACGCAGTATTTT.

The chain is built from TRBV7-7 and TRBJ2-5; possibly TRBD1 for D (6 bases). CDR3 length equals 14 residues. CDR1 is SSHAT and CDR2 is FNYEAQ in the germline V gene (reference sequence). V shed 4 bases and J shed 5 bases, with 14 bases lying between them. CDR3 coding DNA: TGTGCCAGCAGCTCCCTGGGGGCCCAGGAGACCCAGTACTTC. This sequence encodes CASSSLGAQETQYF.

In its sample, this clone was seen once. The V call is TRBV2, the J call TRBJ2-7; TRBD2 agrees at 16 bases. The CDR3 covers 15 residues. Germline V lookup: CDR1 SNHLY, CDR2 FYNNEI. V was pared by 8 bases and J by 7 bases, with 8 bases of the junction left unmatched. The CDR3 DNA follows: TGTGCCAGCGGGGGACTAGCGGGAGGGTCTGGGGAGCAGTACTTC. This encodes CASGGLAGGSGEQYF.

This clone was seen only once. The chain carries TRBV30 and TRBJ1-4; D remains ambiguous. The CDR3 length is 11 residues. The germline CDR1 and CDR2 sequences are GTSNPN and SVGIG (reference sequence). Trimming stripped 0 bases from V and 11 bases from J, with 7 bases between. CDR3 sequence reads: CAWSVQAKLFF. The CDR3, as DNA: TGTGCCTGGAGTGTGCAGGCCAAACTGTTTTTT.

The V gene is TRBV4-2, the J gene TRBJ1-2; D is perhaps TRBD1 (6 bases). The V end lost 1 base, the J end lost 1 base, and 13 bases lay between the germline ends. The germline V gene encodes CDR1 LGHNA and CDR2 YNFKEQ. The CDR3 extends over 16 amino acids. For the CDR3, the DNA is TGTGCCAGCAGCCAAGGTAGGGGGAAGAATAACTATGGCTACACCTTC. Amino acids: CASSQGRGKNNYGYTF.

The V gene is TRBV27, the J gene TRBJ1-3, with D unresolved. With 5 bases removed from V and 2 bases from J, the gap between germline ends came to 7 bases. CDR3 size: 13 residues. Germline CDR1 MNHEY, CDR2 SMNVEV (reference sequence). The CDR3 DNA sequence: TGTGCCAGCAGTCTCACAGCTGGAAACACCATATATTTT. As protein: CASSLTAGNTIYF.

The table lists this clone with a few counts. The chain has TRBV2 and TRBJ2-1, with 9 positions matching TRBD2. CDR1 and CDR2 from the germline V gene are SNHLY and FYNNEI. This CDR3 contains 14 residues. V dropped 6 bases and J dropped 1; count of bases not matched to a gene: 1. The CDR3 nucleotides read TGTGCCAGCAGGGCGGGGGGGTCCTACAATGAGCAGTTCTTC. This codes for CASRAGGSYNEQFF.

The chain is built from TRBV30 and TRBJ2-3, with 9 nucleotides matching TRBD1. This CDR3 is 14 amino acids long. Germline CDR1 is GTSNPN and CDR2 is SVGIG (reference sequence). J gave up 3 bases and V 5 bases, and 6 bases lay outside the gene matches. DNA of the CDR3: TGTGCCTGGTCCGTGGACAGGGGTACAGATACGCAGTATTTT. Translating gives CAWSVDRGTDTQYF.

The V call is TRBV28, the J call TRBJ2-5; 8 nucleotides align to TRBD2. V was pared by 6 bases and J by 1 base, with 10 bases of the junction left unmatched. CDR3 length: 16 residues. The germline CDR1 and CDR2 sequences are MDHEN and SYDVKM. The CDR3 region is CASSTGTRLPQETQYF. For the CDR3, the DNA is TGTGCCAGCAGCACCGGGACTAGACTCCCCCAAGAGACCCAGTACTTC.

This rearrangement joins TRBV7-9 to TRBJ2-7, with TRBD1 matching 11 bases. Germline V CDR1 and CDR2: SEHNR, FQNEAQ (reference sequence). V was clipped by 5 bases and J by 3 bases; unmatched bases: 3. This CDR3 spans 14 amino acids. CDR3 nucleotides: TGTGCCAGCAGCCACGGGACAGGGGGCTACGAGCAGTACTTC. Translation: CASSHGTGGYEQYF.

The gene calls are TRBV18 and TRBJ2-1, with D maybe TRBD1 (5 bases). The V end lost 3 bases, the J end lost 6 bases, and 9 bases lay between the germline ends. The CDR3 covers 13 residues. The germline gives CDR1 KGHSH, CDR2 LQKENI. The CDR3 nucleotides read TGTGCCAGCTCACCTGGCAGGGCCAATGAGCAGTTCTTC. The encoded protein is CASSPGRANEQFF.

J is TRBJ2-2 and V is TRBV10-1; D is perhaps TRBD1 (6 bases). Germline V gene sequence: CDR1 WNHNN, CDR2 SYGVQD (reference sequence). The ends were cut back, 6 bases at V and 0 bases at J, with 11 bases in the middle. The CDR3 is 15 residues long. In DNA form, the CDR3 reads TGCGCCAGCAGGCAGGACAGAGCGAACACCGGGGAGCTGTTTTTT. This gives the protein CASRQDRANTGELFF.